This is a list of T cell receptor beta chains from one sample in a study of CD8 T cells in ankylosing spondylitis. TCRdb ran MiXCR on the 5' RACE reads and lists one entry per CDR3 protein. Among about 220,000 distinct CDR3 sequences listed, about 18% were seen once. The sample consisted of blood, either unsorted or a sorted T cell fraction (not recorded which). The receptor set was obtained from a male donor with ankylosing spondylitis. The CDR3 runs from the conserved cysteine through the conserved F or W. Each record gives: J gene, clone size, D gene, V gene, CDR3 protein, CDR3 DNA. D genes are given only for firm matches. Clone size is given for some rows only: seen once, a few or many times, or a class if the clone is expanded.

j_gene: TRBJ1-1; abundance: few; d_gene: NA; v_gene: TRBV29-1; CDR3aa: CSVEDPLAEYTEAFF; CDR3nt: TGCAGCGTTGAAGACCCTCTCGCAGAATACACTGAAGCTTTCTTT
j_gene: TRBJ1-1; abundance: few; d_gene: TRBD1; v_gene: TRBV29-1; CDR3aa: CSVGDRGLGNTEAFF; CDR3nt: TGCAGCGTTGGGGACAGGGGCCTTGGGAACACTGAAGCTTTCTTT
j_gene: TRBJ2-7; abundance: few; d_gene: NA; v_gene: TRBV10-3; CDR3aa: CAISAGGEQYF; CDR3nt: TGTGCCATCAGTGCCGGGGGCGAGCAGTACTTC
j_gene: TRBJ2-7; abundance: many; d_gene: NA; v_gene: TRBV15; CDR3aa: CATTQIIYEQYF; CDR3nt: TGTGCCACCACCCAGATCATCTACGAGCAGTACTTC
j_gene: TRBJ1-3; abundance: once; d_gene: TRBD1; v_gene: TRBV4-3; CDR3aa: CASSQSFQGGTIYF; CDR3nt: TGCGCCAGCAGCCAATCATTCCAGGGGGGCACCATATATTTT
j_gene: TRBJ2-3; abundance: NA; d_gene: NA; v_gene: TRBV30; CDR3aa: CAWQFYASTDTQYF; CDR3nt: TGTGCCTGGCAATTCTACGCTAGCACAGATACGCAGTATTTT
j_gene: TRBJ1-3; abundance: few; d_gene: NA; v_gene: TRBV5-1; CDR3aa: CASSLEGFSDTIYF; CDR3nt: TGCGCCAGCAGCTTGGAAGGCTTTTCGGACACCATATATTTT
j_gene: TRBJ2-1; abundance: few; d_gene: NA; v_gene: TRBV7-8; CDR3aa: CASSPQRGAFSYNEQFF; CDR3nt: TGTGCCAGCAGCCCCCAACGTGGGGCTTTCTCCTACAATGAGCAGTTCTTC
j_gene: TRBJ2-1; abundance: few; d_gene: NA; v_gene: TRBV27; CDR3aa: CASSLQAGIEQFF; CDR3nt: TGTGCCAGCAGTTTACAAGCAGGCATTGAGCAGTTCTTC
j_gene: TRBJ2-1; abundance: NA; d_gene: NA; v_gene: TRBV20-1; CDR3aa: CSAGPGLLSEGHQFF; CDR3nt: TGCAGTGCTGGCCCTGGGCTTCTGTCGGAGGGCCATCAGTTCTTC
j_gene: TRBJ2-7; abundance: NA; d_gene: NA; v_gene: TRBV7-9; CDR3aa: CASSLGQTGIYEQYF; CDR3nt: TGTGCCAGCAGCTTGGGCCAAACAGGGATCTACGAGCAGTACTTC
j_gene: TRBJ2-3; abundance: NA; d_gene: NA; v_gene: TRBV7-7; CDR3aa: CASSSTGGADTQYF; CDR3nt: TGTGCTAGCAGCTCCACAGGTGGCGCAGATACGCAGTATTTT
j_gene: TRBJ2-7; abundance: few; d_gene: TRBD2; v_gene: TRBV28; CDR3aa: CASSSTSAANSGSANTSYEQYF; CDR3nt: TGTGCCAGCAGTTCCACCTCCGCCGCAAATAGCGGGAGCGCAAACACTTCCTACGAGCAGTACTTC
j_gene: TRBJ2-5; abundance: NA; d_gene: NA; v_gene: TRBV5-5; CDR3aa: CASSPGFDPWETQYF; CDR3nt: TGTGCCAGCAGCCCAGGTTTTGATCCTTGGGAGACCCAGTACTTC
j_gene: TRBJ1-5; abundance: few; d_gene: NA; v_gene: TRBV12-3/TRBV12-4; CDR3aa: CASSLGYGGYSNQPQHF; CDR3nt: TGTGCCAGCAGTTTAGGGTATGGGGGTTATAGCAATCAGCCCCAGCATTTT
j_gene: TRBJ1-5; abundance: few; d_gene: NA; v_gene: TRBV10-3; CDR3aa: CAISEDEVSNQPQHF; CDR3nt: TGTGCCATCAGTGAAGATGAGGTTAGCAATCAGCCCCAGCATTTT
j_gene: TRBJ2-1; abundance: few; d_gene: NA; v_gene: TRBV5-1; CDR3aa: CASSLGDLGYNEQFF; CDR3nt: TGCGCCAGCAGCTTGGGGGACCTAGGGTACAATGAGCAGTTCTTC
j_gene: TRBJ2-4; abundance: once; d_gene: NA; v_gene: TRBV11-3; CDR3aa: CASSLEAGSLMENIQYF; CDR3nt: TGTGCCAGCAGCTTAGAGGCGGGGAGTCTCATGGAAAACATTCAGTACTTC